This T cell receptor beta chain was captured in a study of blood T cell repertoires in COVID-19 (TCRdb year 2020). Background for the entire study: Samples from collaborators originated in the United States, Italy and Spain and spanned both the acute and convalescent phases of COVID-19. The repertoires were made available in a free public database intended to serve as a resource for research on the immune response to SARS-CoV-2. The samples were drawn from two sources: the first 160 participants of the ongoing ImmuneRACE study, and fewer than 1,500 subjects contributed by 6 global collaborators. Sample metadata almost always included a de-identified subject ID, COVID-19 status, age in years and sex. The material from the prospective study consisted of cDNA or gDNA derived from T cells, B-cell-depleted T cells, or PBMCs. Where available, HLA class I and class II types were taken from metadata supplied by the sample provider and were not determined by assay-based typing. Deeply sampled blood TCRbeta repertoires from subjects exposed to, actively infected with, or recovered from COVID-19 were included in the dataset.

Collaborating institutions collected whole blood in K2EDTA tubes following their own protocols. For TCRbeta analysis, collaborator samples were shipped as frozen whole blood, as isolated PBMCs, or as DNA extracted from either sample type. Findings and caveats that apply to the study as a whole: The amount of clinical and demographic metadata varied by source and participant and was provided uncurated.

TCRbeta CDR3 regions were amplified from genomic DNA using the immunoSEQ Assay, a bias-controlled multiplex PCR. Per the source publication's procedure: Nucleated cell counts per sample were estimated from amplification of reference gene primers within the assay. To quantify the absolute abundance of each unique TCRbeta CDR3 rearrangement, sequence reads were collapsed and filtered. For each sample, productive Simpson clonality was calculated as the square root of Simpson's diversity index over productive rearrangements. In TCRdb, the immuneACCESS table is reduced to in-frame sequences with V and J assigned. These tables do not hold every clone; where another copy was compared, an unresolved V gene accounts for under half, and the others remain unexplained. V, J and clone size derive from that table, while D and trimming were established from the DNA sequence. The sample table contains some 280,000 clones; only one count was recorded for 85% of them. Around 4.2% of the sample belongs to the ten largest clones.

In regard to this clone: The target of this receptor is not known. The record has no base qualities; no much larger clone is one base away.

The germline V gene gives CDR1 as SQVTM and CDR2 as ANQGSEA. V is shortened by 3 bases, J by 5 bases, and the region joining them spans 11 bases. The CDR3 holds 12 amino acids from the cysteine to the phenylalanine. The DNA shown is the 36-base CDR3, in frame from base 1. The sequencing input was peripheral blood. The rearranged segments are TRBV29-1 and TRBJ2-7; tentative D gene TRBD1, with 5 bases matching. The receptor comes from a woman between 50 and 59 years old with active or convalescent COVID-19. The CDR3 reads CSVEGLGNEQYF. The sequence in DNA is TGCAGCGTTGAGGGGCTAGGGAACGAGCAGTACTTC.